What follows are 27 T cell receptor beta chains derived from one specimen sequenced in a study of cytomegalovirus exposure and HLA in healthy donors. PCR used 60 Vbeta primers and 13 Jbeta primers. TCRdb's table, derived via immunoSEQ multiplex PCR, lists solely in-frame clones and lacks some. The table has 150,000 to 180,000 clones, roughly three quarters seen once; the top ten hold 7.5% to 9%. Sequenced input: PBMCs. These receptors originate from a man under 40 in good health and CMV-seropositive.

V gene TRBV18 combines with J gene TRBJ1-5; D is perhaps TRBD1 (5 bases). Trimming removed 3 bases from V and 0 bases from J, with 9 bases in between. From germline, CDR1 is KGHSH and CDR2 LQKENI. CDR3 length equals 15 residues. The CDR3 protein is CASSPQGNSNQPQHF. The CDR3 coding sequence is TGTGCCAGCTCACCGCAGGGTAATAGCAATCAGCCCCAGCATTTT.

The chain combines TRBV10-3 with TRBJ2-2; D may be TRBD2 (6 bases). Germline loops: CDR1 ENHRY, CDR2 SYGVKD. V was pared by 6 bases and J by 0 bases, with 11 bases between. This CDR3 is built from 15 residues. Written as DNA, the CDR3 is TGTGCCATCAGGGGGGACTTGACGAACACCGGGGAGCTGTTTTTT. Encoded protein: CAIRGDLTNTGELFF.

The V gene is TRBV7-7, the J gene TRBJ2-1; 9 bases are a match to TRBD2. The germline CDR1 and CDR2 sequences are SSHAT and FNYEAQ (reference sequence). The CDR3 has 20 residues. After removal of 5 bases from V and 0 bases from J, the junction contained 17 bases not matched to a gene. CDR3 residues: CASSLRPVWIAGDSYNEQFF. CDR3 sequence (DNA): TGTGCCAGCAGCCTACGGCCCGTTTGGATAGCGGGGGACTCCTACAATGAGCAGTTCTTC. The whole variable domain, remainder taken from reference TRBV7-7 and TRBJ2-1, is GAGVSQSPRYKVTKRGQDVTLRCDPISSHATLYWYQQALGQGPEFLTYFNYEAQPDKSGLPSDRFSAERPEGSISTLTIQRTEQRDSAMYRCASSLRPVWIAGDSYNEQFFGPGTRLTVL.

V and J are TRBV13 and TRBJ1-2, with no clear D. Germline loops: CDR1 PRHDT, CDR2 FYEKMQ (reference sequence). V was shortened by 3 bases and J by 6 bases, with 11 bases between the two germline ends. The CDR3 covers 13 residues. CDR3 residues: CASSFGSMNGYTF. DNA for the CDR3: TGTGCCAGCAGCTTTGGGAGTATGAATGGCTACACCTTC. The full variable domain, rest sourced from reference TRBV13 and TRBJ1-2, is AAGVIQSPRHLIKEKRETATLKCYPIPRHDTVYWYQQGPGQDPQFLISFYEKMQSDKGSIPDRFSAQQFSDYHSELNMSSLELGDSALYFCASSFGSMNGYTFGSGTRLTVV.

This clone has only a few counts. The chain combines TRBV30 with TRBJ1-2; TRBD1 agrees at 7 bases. CDR1 and CDR2 from the germline V gene are GTSNPN and SVGIG (reference sequence). The J segment lost 10 bases and the V segment lost 2 bases, leaving 13 bases of the junction unmatched. CDR3 size: 14 residues. Here the CDR3 DNA reads TGTGCCTGGAGTCTTTCCCCGGTAGGGGGCTACTACACCTTC. It specifies CAWSLSPVGGYYTF.

The CDR3, as DNA: TGTGCCAGCAGCCCCAAGGGTCGGGGAACTTACAATGAGCAGTTCTTC. Protein: CASSPKGRGTYNEQFF. This chain connects TRBV7-6 to TRBJ2-1; the D gene is possibly TRBD2 (5 bases). The V gene lost 5 bases and the J gene lost 4 bases, with 18 bases spanning the gap. The CDR3 has 16 residues. The germline V gene has CDR1 SGHVS and CDR2 FNYEAQ.

The V call is TRBV6-1, the J call TRBJ2-3; D is possibly TRBD2 (7 bases). Trimming took 6 bases from V and 1 from J, leaving 11 bases between them. The germline V gene encodes CDR1 MNHNS and CDR2 SASEGT. This CDR3 comprises 14 residues. The CDR3 sequence is CASSEGGRTDTQYF. As DNA, the CDR3 is TGTGCCAGCAGCGAGGGGGGGCGCACAGATACGCAGTATTTT.

This chain uses TRBV5-1 with TRBJ1-2; D is possibly TRBD1 (5 bases). Trimming pared 0 bases from V and 8 bases from J, leaving 17 bases between. The CDR3 is made up of 15 amino acids. CDR1 is SGHRS and CDR2 is YFSETQ in the germline V gene. CDR3 sequence: CASSLGEGPAAGYTF. The CDR3 nucleotides are TGCGCCAGCAGCTTGGGGGAGGGACCGGCGGCGGGCTACACCTTC. The whole variable domain, remainder taken from reference TRBV5-1 and TRBJ1-2, is KAGVTQTPRYLIKTRGQQVTLSCSPISGHRSVSWYQQTPGQGLQFLFEYFSETQRNKGNFPGRFSGRQFSNSRSEMNVSTLELGDSALYLCASSLGEGPAAGYTFGSGTRLTVV.

The rearrangement uses TRBV11-2 and TRBJ1-1; D gene unclear. The length of the CDR3 is 14 residues. The V end lost 1 base, the J end lost 3 bases, and 9 bases lay between the germline ends. Germline V gene sequence: CDR1 SGHAT, CDR2 FQNNGV. The CDR3 reads CASSLGRRDTEAFF. DNA for the CDR3: TGTGCCAGCAGCTTAGGTCGGAGGGACACTGAAGCTTTCTTT.

This clone was seen once. V and J are TRBV7-6 and TRBJ2-6, with 7 positions matching TRBD2. This CDR3 is built from 16 residues. Germline values: CDR1 SGHVS, CDR2 FNYEAQ. V shed 6 bases and J 1 base; nucleotides not matched to a gene: 6. CDR3 coding DNA: TGTGCCAGCAGTCTCGGCGGGGGATCTGGGGCCAACGTCCTGACTTTC. It encodes CASSLGGGSGANVLTF. Filled out from reference TRBV7-6 and TRBJ2-6, the complete variable domain reads GAGVSQSPRYKVTKRGQDVALRCDPISGHVSLYWYRQALGQGPEFLTYFNYEAQQDKSGLPNDRFSAERPEGSISTLTIQRTEQRDSAMYRCASSLGGGSGANVLTFGAGSRLTVL.

This sequence joins TRBV30 and TRBJ2-3, with TRBD2 matching 8 bases. The J segment lost 6 bases and the V segment lost 1 base, leaving 6 bases of the junction unmatched. This CDR3 is built from 14 residues. The germline CDR1 and CDR2 sequences are GTSNPN and SVGIG (reference sequence). As DNA, the CDR3 is TGTGCCTGGAGTGGCGGACTAGCATCCGATACGCAGTATTTT. Its protein product is CAWSGGLASDTQYF. The full variable domain, rest sourced from reference TRBV30 and TRBJ2-3, is SQTIHQWPATLVQPVGSPLSLECTVEGTSNPNLYWYRQAAGRGLQLLFYSVGIGQISSEVPQNLSASRPQDRQFILSSKKLLLSDSGFYLCAWSGGLASDTQYFGPGTRLTVL.

The J gene is TRBJ2-1, the V gene TRBV7-8, with 10 bases identical to TRBD2. The CDR3 is made up of 15 amino acids. Germline trimming cut 3 bases from V and 4 bases from J; bases unmatched to any gene: 3. The V gene's germline CDR1 is SGHVS and CDR2 FQNEAQ. CDR3 in amino acids: CASSFLAGEYNEQFF. CDR3 coding DNA: TGTGCCAGCAGCTTCCTAGCGGGGGAATACAATGAGCAGTTCTTC.

The chain has TRBV5-1 and TRBJ2-2; D possibly corresponds to TRBD1 (6 bases). Germline loops: CDR1 SGHRS, CDR2 YFSETQ. Trimming stripped 2 bases from V and 4 bases from J, with 15 bases between. CDR3 length: 16 residues. CDR3 DNA sequence: TGCGCCAGCAGCTTCAGGGGCAGGGGCTCCACCGGGGAGCTGTTTTTT. Its protein is CASSFRGRGSTGELFF. The entire variable domain, with the rest obtained from reference TRBV5-1 and TRBJ2-2, is as follows: KAGVTQTPRYLIKTRGQQVTLSCSPISGHRSVSWYQQTPGQGLQFLFEYFSETQRNKGNFPGRFSGRQFSNSRSEMNVSTLELGDSALYLCASSFRGRGSTGELFFGEGSRLTVL.

The CDR3 reads CASSLAILSENQETQYF. DNA for the CDR3: TGTGCCAGCAGCTTAGCGATTCTTAGCGAAAACCAAGAGACCCAGTACTTC. This chain links TRBV11-2 with TRBJ2-5; D possibly corresponds to TRBD2 (5 bases). V gave up 1 base and J gave up 0 bases, with 15 bases separating them. The CDR3 sequence is 17 residues long. Germline values: CDR1 SGHAT, CDR2 FQNNGV.

The rearrangement joins TRBV5-1 to TRBJ2-5, with TRBD1 matching 8 bases. The CDR3 is made up of 14 amino acids. J gave up 3 bases and V 4 bases, and 5 bases lay outside the gene matches. Germline V lookup: CDR1 SGHRS, CDR2 YFSETQ. The CDR3 loop reads CASSLGTGKETQYF. The DNA of the CDR3 is TGCGCCAGCAGCCTAGGGACAGGTAAAGAGACCCAGTACTTC.

The gene calls are TRBV10-3 and TRBJ2-7, with 8 bases identical to TRBD2. Germline assignment: CDR1 ENHRY and CDR2 SYGVKD. The CDR3 runs 14 residues. V lost 2 bases, J lost 6 bases, and 6 bases stayed unmatched. The CDR3 DNA sequence: TGTGCCATCAGTGAGGGCCGGGAGGGCCCCGAGCAGTACTTC. Translation gives CAISEGREGPEQYF.

The rearrangement joins TRBV2 to TRBJ1-6; 9 bases match TRBD1. Germline V gene sequence: CDR1 SNHLY, CDR2 FYNNEI. The CDR3 spans 14 residues. With 7 bases clipped from V and 9 bases from J, the junction kept 7 bases outside the gene matches. CDR3 residues: CASTIGTGFSPLHF. Written as DNA, the CDR3 is TGTGCCAGCACCATAGGGACAGGGTTTTCACCCCTCCACTTT.

V gene TRBV6-1 combines with J gene TRBJ2-1, with TRBD2 matching 10 bases. The CDR3 contains 15 residues. The V gene's germline CDR1 is MNHNS and CDR2 SASEGT. Trimming at V came to 4 bases and at J to 3 bases, leaving 3 bases not matched to a gene. In DNA, the CDR3 is TGTGCCAGCAGTGGGAGGACTAGCGGCTACAATGAGCAGTTCTTC. Amino acid sequence: CASSGRTSGYNEQFF.

This rearrangement joins TRBV5-1 to TRBJ2-1; the D is unclear. CDR1 SGHRS and CDR2 YFSETQ come from the germline V gene. The germline V and J ends were trimmed by 0 bases and 5 bases, with 15 bases remaining between them. CDR3 length: 16 amino acids. As DNA, the CDR3 is TGCGCCAGCAGCTTGGTAGTCTCCCGCCCGGACAATGAGCAGTTCTTC. Protein: CASSLVVSRPDNEQFF.

The rearrangement joins TRBV5-6 to TRBJ2-7, with 12 nucleotides matching TRBD1. J gave up 2 bases and V 2 bases, and 14 bases lay outside the gene matches. Germline V gene sequence: CDR1 SGHDT, CDR2 YYEEEE. CDR3 size: 19 residues. This CDR3 reads CASSFGIGTGGFLPYEQYF. CDR3 DNA sequence: TGTGCCAGCAGCTTTGGGATAGGGACAGGGGGCTTCCTCCCCTACGAGCAGTACTTC.

V usage is TRBV6-1 and J usage is TRBJ1-6; D may be TRBD1 (5 bases). Per the germline V gene, CDR1 is MNHNS and CDR2 is SASEGT. Trimming stripped 6 bases from V and 5 bases from J, with 14 bases between. The CDR3 is 15 residues long. CDR3 DNA: TGTGCCAGCAGGATAACAGGCTTCGATAATTCACCCCTCCACTTT. Translating gives CASRITGFDNSPLHF.

CDR3 nucleotide sequence: TGCGCCAGCAGCTTAGGACAGGGATTCACTGAAGCTTTCTTT. Translation: CASSLGQGFTEAFF. The chain combines TRBV5-1 with TRBJ1-1, with 8 nucleotides matching TRBD1. V trimming: 2 bases; J trimming: 4 bases; junction bases outside the gene matches: 4. This CDR3 has 14 amino acids. The V gene's germline CDR1 is SGHRS and CDR2 YFSETQ.

This clone was observed once. This sample also contains other DNA sequences that code for the same CDR3. This sequence joins TRBV4-1 and TRBJ2-2, with D possibly matching TRBD2 (6 bases). Trimming cost V 4 bases and J 4 bases, with 10 bases left between them. The CDR3 contains 14 residues. The germline V gene encodes CDR1 MGHRA and CDR2 YSYEKL. DNA of the CDR3: TGCGCCAGCAGCCCGCCGGGAGTCACCGGGGAGCTGTTTTTT. It specifies CASSPPGVTGELFF.

The CDR3: CASTQRELAGARSYNEQFF. The CDR3 DNA is TGTGCCAGTACTCAGCGGGAACTAGCGGGAGCACGCTCCTACAATGAGCAGTTCTTC. The chain uses TRBV19 and TRBJ2-1; 11 bases map to TRBD2. The V gene end was trimmed by 7 bases and the J gene end by 0 bases; junction bases not matched to a gene: 14. The CDR3 runs to 19 residues. Germline CDR1 reads LNHDA; CDR2 reads SQIVND (reference sequence).

The chain uses TRBV10-1 and TRBJ2-5, with 15 positions matching TRBD2. The CDR3 spans 16 residues. Germline CDR1 WNHNN, CDR2 SYGVQD (reference sequence). Unmatched junction bases numbered 4, after V lost 4 bases and J lost 4 bases. DNA for the CDR3: TGCGCCAGCAGTGCGGGACTAGCGGGAGGTGGAGAGACCCAGTACTTC. It specifies CASSAGLAGGGETQYF.

This clone has a handful of counts. The chain joins TRBV11-2 to TRBJ2-5; 12 nucleotides align to TRBD2. The CDR3 contains 14 residues. The germline CDR1 and CDR2 sequences are SGHAT and FQNNGV. Trimming took 5 bases from V and 7 from J; bases not matched to a gene: 5. The CDR3 reads CASSPTSGGGTQYF. As DNA, the CDR3 is TGTGCCAGCAGCCCGACTAGCGGGGGAGGGACCCAGTACTTC.

This chain uses TRBV27 with TRBJ2-1; 13 nucleotides match TRBD2. There are 19 residues in the CDR3. The V and J ends lost 6 bases and 3 bases, in that order; junction bases with no gene match: 14. The germline V gene encodes CDR1 MNHEY and CDR2 SMNVEV (reference sequence). CDR3 DNA: TGTGCCAGCAGGCTACTAGCGGGAGGGCCTGTGGGGCACTACAATGAGCAGTTCTTC. This codes for CASRLLAGGPVGHYNEQFF.